Listed here are 27 T cell receptor beta chains from one sample, sequenced in a study of STAT5B mutations in CD4+ large granular lymphocyte leukemia. The data were produced by immunoSEQ multiplex PCR, yet TCRdb's version contains in-frame clones alone and is incomplete. Among around 21,000 clones listed, about 71% were seen once. The sample comprised CD4+ T cells from blood buffy coats. The receptors were gathered from a human donor in good health.

As DNA, the CDR3 is TGTGCCAGCAGTGAATCGTTAGGGGGTTGGAATGAGCAGTTCTTC. Protein: CASSESLGGWNEQFF. The J gene is TRBJ2-1, the V gene TRBV6-1, with D possibly matching TRBD1 (6 bases). Germline lookup yields CDR1 MNHNS and CDR2 SASEGT. This CDR3 spans 15 amino acids. With 2 bases removed from V and 7 bases from J, the gap between germline ends came to 15 bases.

The chain joins TRBV11-3 to TRBJ2-7; D is undetermined. With 7 bases removed from V and 3 bases from J, the gap between germline ends came to 4 bases. Germline loops: CDR1 SGHNT, CDR2 YENEEA. The CDR3 length is 10 residues. The CDR3 loop reads CASKGYEQYF. The CDR3 DNA sequence: TGTGCCAGCAAGGGCTACGAGCAGTACTTC.

J is TRBJ2-1 and V is TRBV11-3, with 8 bases aligning to TRBD2. CDR3 length equals 16 residues. CDR1 SGHNT and CDR2 YENEEA come from the germline V gene. J lost 7 bases, V lost 0 bases, and 8 bases had no gene match. The CDR3 protein is CASSLDLGGRMNEQFF. The CDR3 DNA is TGTGCCAGCAGCTTAGATCTGGGCGGGAGGATGAATGAGCAGTTCTTC.

The DNA of the CDR3 is TGTGCCAGCAGCTTCGACAGGGCCATGGACATTCAGTACTTC. It encodes CASSFDRAMDIQYF. The chain links TRBV7-9 to TRBJ2-4; 7 bases are shared with TRBD1. This CDR3 is 14 amino acids long. V lost 3 bases to trimming and J lost 8 bases; unmatched junction nucleotides: 7. Looked up from germline, CDR1 is SEHNR and CDR2 is FQNEAQ (reference sequence).

V usage is TRBV28 and J usage is TRBJ2-7, with TRBD2 matching over 7 bases. The germline gives CDR1 MDHEN, CDR2 SYDVKM. J lost 4 bases, V lost 5 bases, and 11 bases had no gene match. CDR3 length: 15 amino acids. CDR3 residues: CASSTRTSSNYEQYF. The CDR3, as DNA: TGTGCCAGCAGTACCAGGACTAGTTCTAATTACGAGCAGTACTTC.

V usage is TRBV10-3 and J usage is TRBJ2-3; 8 bases match TRBD1. V shed 6 bases, J shed 1 base, and the junction held 6 bases outside the gene matches. Germline CDR1 ENHRY, CDR2 SYGVKD. The CDR3 is 15 residues long. In DNA form, the CDR3 reads TGTGCCATCAGGTCGGACAGGGAGGGCACAGATACGCAGTATTTT. Amino acids: CAIRSDREGTDTQYF.

The gene calls are TRBV5-4 and TRBJ1-4; D possibly corresponds to TRBD1 (6 bases). CDR3 size: 15 residues. Germline V gene data show CDR1 as SGHNT and CDR2 as YYREEE (reference sequence). The ends were cut back, 4 bases at V and 0 bases at J, with 10 bases in the middle. CDR3: CASSTAGATNEKLFF. CDR3 nucleotides: TGTGCCAGCAGCACCGCAGGGGCAACTAATGAAAAACTGTTTTTT. Based on the CDR3 plus reference TRBV5-4 and TRBJ1-4, the full variable domain is ETGVTQSPTHLIKTRGQQVTLRCSSQSGHNTVSWYQQALGQGPQFIFQYYREEENGRGNFPPRFSGLQFPNYSSELNVNALELDDSALYLCASSTAGATNEKLFFGSGTQLSVL.

The chain has TRBV6-1 and TRBJ2-5; TRBD1 might be the D (6 bases). The closer fit of TRBJ2-7 to the DNA end suggests the J call may be wrong. The CDR3 length is 15 residues. From germline, CDR1 is MNHNS and CDR2 SASEGT. CDR3 in amino acids: CASSEWGRIAYEQYF. In DNA, the CDR3 is TGTGCCAGCAGTGAATGGGGGCGGATTGCCTACGAGCAGTACTTC.

DNA of the CDR3: TGCGCCAGCAGCTTGTCACTAGCGGGAGTCGGTCTCGGGAATGAGCAGTTCTTC. This sequence encodes CASSLSLAGVGLGNEQFF. The chain has TRBV5-1 and TRBJ2-1; 11 bases fit TRBD2. Germline V gene lookup returns CDR1 SGHRS and CDR2 YFSETQ. CDR3 length: 18 amino acids. With 1 base clipped from V and 7 bases from J, the junction kept 13 bases outside the gene matches.

Only a few counts were recorded for this clone. V gene TRBV18 combines with J gene TRBJ1-1, with D perhaps TRBD1 (6 bases). Germline loops: CDR1 KGHSH, CDR2 LQKENI. This CDR3 has 11 amino acids. V shed 3 bases and J shed 7 bases, with 6 bases lying between them. DNA for the CDR3: TGTGCCAGCTCACCGGACAGTGAAGCTTTCTTT. Its translation: CASSPDSEAFF.

The chain links TRBV11-2 to TRBJ2-7, with D perhaps given as TRBD1 or TRBD2 (5 bases each). Germline V lookup: CDR1 SGHAT, CDR2 FQNNGV. V was pared by 4 bases and J by 2 bases, with 12 bases between. The CDR3 sequence is 14 residues long. DNA for the CDR3: TGTGCCAGCAGCTCAGACATGGGACCCTACGAGCAGTACTTC. Protein sequence: CASSSDMGPYEQYF.

This sequence joins TRBV5-5 and TRBJ2-7; D gene unclear. The germline V gene has CDR1 SGHKS and CDR2 YYEKEE (reference sequence). V lost 0 bases, J lost 6 bases, and 10 bases lay in between. The CDR3 covers 13 residues. CDR3 sequence (DNA): TGTGCCAGCAGCTTGGTTCTCCCTCTCGAGCAGTACTTC. As protein: CASSLVLPLEQYF.

This clone has just a few counts. The J gene is TRBJ1-4, the V gene TRBV5-6; D perhaps matches TRBD1 (5 bases). The CDR3 covers 15 residues. The germline gives CDR1 SGHDT, CDR2 YYEEEE. The V gene lost 6 bases and the J gene lost 0 bases, with 12 bases spanning the gap. CDR3 protein: CASTYWGATNEKLFF. The CDR3 DNA sequence: TGTGCCAGCACCTACTGGGGGGCAACTAATGAAAAACTGTTTTTT.

J is TRBJ2-5 and V is TRBV11-2; D remains unclear. The CDR3 has 14 residues. Trimming cost V 5 bases and J 3 bases, with 13 bases left between them. CDR1 and CDR2 from the germline V gene are SGHAT and FQNNGV. The CDR3 nucleotides read TGTGCCAGCAGCCTCAAGGGATCGAAAGAGACCCAGTACTTC. Amino acid sequence: CASSLKGSKETQYF.

The gene calls are TRBV6-1 and TRBJ1-5; no clear D. CDR3 size: 14 residues. Germline values: CDR1 MNHNS, CDR2 SASEGT. V was trimmed by 10 bases and J by 4 bases, leaving 17 bases between them. The CDR3 sequence: CAISEGVSNQPQHF. The CDR3, as DNA: TGTGCCATCTCTGAGGGTGTTAGTAATCAGCCCCAGCATTTT.

The chain employs TRBV15 and TRBJ2-7; D gene unclear. There are 12 residues in the CDR3. The germline V gene encodes CDR1 LNHNV and CDR2 YYDKDF (reference sequence). V was trimmed by 0 bases and J by 6 bases, leaving 6 bases between them. Written as DNA, the CDR3 is TGTGCCACCAGCAGAGATCGGTCCGAGCAGTACTTC. It yields the protein CATSRDRSEQYF.

V gene TRBV7-8 combines with J gene TRBJ2-3; TRBD2 might be the D (5 bases). The V end was cut by 0 bases, the J end by 6 bases, with 7 bases between. The CDR3 runs to 13 residues. The germline CDR1 and CDR2 sequences are SGHVS and FQNEAQ. The CDR3: CASSLAGVDTQYF. CDR3 sequence (DNA): TGTGCCAGCAGCTTAGCGGGAGTGGATACGCAGTATTTT.

This clone was seen once. The rearrangement joins TRBV29-1 to TRBJ2-2, with D tentatively TRBD2 (5 bases). Trimming cost V 8 bases and J 7 bases, with 14 bases left between them. Germline CDR1 and CDR2: SQVTM and ANQGSEA. This CDR3 is 12 amino acids long. Here the CDR3 DNA reads TGCAGCTTAAGGTCCCGGGGCGGGGAGCTGTTTTTT. Translating it yields CSLRSRGGELFF.

The J gene is TRBJ2-2, the V gene TRBV11-3; D not resolved. Germline V gene data show CDR1 as SGHNT and CDR2 as YENEEA. V lost 5 bases to trimming and J lost 0 bases, with 16 bases between them. This CDR3 comprises 17 residues. Here the CDR3 reads CASSESYGRSNTGELFF. The CDR3 coding sequence is TGTGCCAGCAGCGAGAGCTACGGACGCTCGAACACCGGGGAGCTGTTTTTT.

The rearrangement joins TRBV5-8 to TRBJ2-7; D not certain. Germline values: CDR1 SGHTS, CDR2 YDEGEE. The CDR3 contains 16 residues. V lost 1 base and J 2 bases, leaving 16 bases between the germline ends. CDR3 region: CASSLSPDGRAYEQYF. Written as DNA, the CDR3 is TGTGCCAGCAGCTTGTCCCCCGATGGCCGAGCCTACGAGCAGTACTTC. The entire variable domain, with the rest obtained from reference TRBV5-8 and TRBJ2-7, is as follows: EAGVTQSPTHLIKTRGQQATLRCSPISGHTSVYWYQQALGLGLQFLLWYDEGEERNRGNFPPRFSGRQFPNYSSELNVNALELEDSALYLCASSLSPDGRAYEQYFGPGTRLTVT.

This clone was found a few times. V usage is TRBV7-9 and J usage is TRBJ2-5, with unresolved D. The CDR3 runs to 16 residues. CDR1 and CDR2 from the germline V gene are SEHNR and FQNEAQ (reference sequence). The V and J ends lost 5 bases and 0 bases respectively, with 16 bases between them. The CDR3 spells CASSRSFPADQETQYF. CDR3 coding DNA: TGTGCCAGCAGCAGGAGTTTCCCTGCGGACCAAGAGACCCAGTACTTC.

This clone was seen more than once but under ten times. The gene calls are TRBV11-3 and TRBJ2-1; maybe TRBD2 (7 bases). There are 15 residues in the CDR3. Trimming left V 1 base short and J 5 bases short, with 12 bases between. From germline, CDR1 is SGHNT and CDR2 YENEEA. The CDR3 DNA follows: TGTGCCAGCAGCTTAGCTTCGGGGGGCCACAATGAGCAGTTCTTC. Its protein is CASSLASGGHNEQFF.

The J gene is TRBJ1-5, the V gene TRBV6-1; weak D call: TRBD1 (6 bases). V shed 6 bases and J shed 3 bases, with 15 bases lying between them. The CDR3 totals 15 residues. Germline loops: CDR1 MNHNS, CDR2 SASEGT. CDR3 residues: CASRREQGDNQPQHF. The CDR3 coding sequence is TGTGCCAGCAGAAGGGAACAGGGTGACAATCAGCCCCAGCATTTT.

Only a few counts were recorded for this clone. The CDR3 protein is CASSLRSGGEKLFF. The CDR3 DNA sequence: TGCGCCAGCAGCTTACGCTCGGGGGGTGAAAAACTGTTTTTT. This chain joins TRBV5-1 and TRBJ1-4; a weak D match, TRBD1 (5 bases). Germline V gene lookup returns CDR1 SGHRS and CDR2 YFSETQ. Trimming left V 2 bases short and J 7 bases short, with 12 bases between. The CDR3 sequence is 14 residues long.

In the case of this clone: Germline and junction disagree at one end, which may indicate a read error. The chain carries TRBV7-7 and TRBJ1-3; no clear D. The CDR3 loop spans 18 amino acids. Germline CDR1 reads SSHAT; CDR2 reads FNYEAQ (reference sequence). The CDR3 protein is CASSFLGRREGSGNTIYF. In DNA form, the CDR3 reads TGTGCTAGCAGCTTTTTGGGCCGGAGGGAGGGCTCTGGAAACACCATATATTTT.

The V and J genes are TRBV6-6 and TRBJ2-3, with D hard to call. This CDR3 is built from 14 residues. The germline V and J ends were trimmed by 8 bases and 0 bases, with 12 bases remaining between them. From germline, CDR1 is MNHNY and CDR2 SVGAGI (reference sequence). The CDR3 DNA reads as TGTGCCAGCGGTCCGGGCACTAGCACAGATACGCAGTATTTT. Translation gives CASGPGTSTDTQYF.

The DNA for the CDR3 is TGTGCCAGCAGTTCACAGGGTGAGGGTAAGCAGTACTTC. It yields the protein CASSSQGEGKQYF. The gene calls are TRBV28 and TRBJ2-7, with D perhaps matching TRBD1 (6 bases). CDR1 MDHEN and CDR2 SYDVKM come from the germline V gene. The V end was cut by 4 bases, the J end by 8 bases, with 15 bases between. The CDR3 covers 13 residues.